The sequence of this TCR beta chain was determined in a study of vaccination effects on CD4 cells after COVID-19. Study in general: After expansion with viral peptide pools in the ViraFEST assay, antigen-specific CD4+ T cells were sequenced.

To note about this clone: Its specificity is unknown. One junction end disagrees with the germline gene, perhaps due to a read error.

Culture proceeded for 9 to 11 days, and CD4+ T cells were then isolated. The CDR3 consists of 13 residues. From germline, CDR1 is SNHLY and CDR2 FYNNEI. Clones were read by immunoSEQ multiplex PCR, and TCRdb kept only the in-frame ones, dropping some. Found here are 30,000 or so clones, 65% of them singletons; the top ten hold under 10%. The sequence derives from a human donor who received a COVID-19 vaccine. The chain combines TRBV2 with TRBJ1-2; D uncertain. The specimen was CD4+ T cells from PBMCs cultured without peptide, collected before COVID-19 vaccination. CDR3 region: CASGDGPNYGYTF. In DNA, the CDR3 is TGTGCCAGCGGTGACGGACCTAACTATGGCTACACCTTC.